These T cell receptor beta chains were read from a single sample in a study of T cell responses to AZD1222 COVID-19 vaccine. Data came from immunoSEQ multiplex PCR; TCRdb stores just in-frame clones and leaves some out. The data show some 97,000 clones, with around nine tenths seen just once and approximately 15% held by the top ten. The input for sequencing was peripheral blood, taken on day 0 of AZD1222 vaccination. The receptors come from an adult in good health. CDR3s include the opening cysteine and the closing phenylalanine or tryptophan. D genes are given only for firm matches. The size of a clone is reported for some rows only, either as once, few or many, or as a class for expanded clones.

abundance	d_gene	v_gene	len	j_gene	CDR3nt	CDR3aa
NA	NA	TRBV6-1	16	TRBJ2-2	TGTGCCAGCAGTGAAAGGCTCACAGGGGAGGCCGGGGAGCTGTTTTTT	CASSERLTGEAGELFF
NA	NA	TRBV10-3	14	TRBJ1-6	TGTGCCATCAGTGAGCGTCGCACGGGGTCACCCCTCCACTTT	CAISERRTGSPLHF
NA	NA	TRBV27	12	TRBJ1-5	TGTGCCAGCAGTTTTCTCGGTCAGCCCCAGCATTTT	CASSFLGQPQHF
once	TRBD1	TRBV2	14	TRBJ1-4	TGTGCCAGCAGTTGGGGACAGTCTAATGAAAAACTGTTTTTT	CASSWGQSNEKLFF
once	TRBD1	TRBV27	15	TRBJ2-7	TGTGCCAGCAGTTTACTGGACAGGCCCACCTACGAGCAGTACTTC	CASSLLDRPTYEQYF
NA	NA	TRBV2	13	TRBJ2-5	TGTGCCAGCAGTATCATCGGGGTAGAGACCCAGTACTTC	CASSIIGVETQYF
once	NA	TRBV6-5	15	TRBJ2-2	TGTGCCAGCTCCGGGGGCGGAATTAACACCGGGGAGCTGTTTTTT	CASSGGGINTGELFF
NA	NA	TRBV19	13	TRBJ2-3	TGTGCCAGTAGCCCCGAAGGCACAGATACGCAGTATTTT	CASSPEGTDTQYF
NA	TRBD2	TRBV5-4	15	TRBJ2-1	TGTGCCAGCAGCCCCGGGGGGGGGAGCTACAATGAGCAGTTCTTC	CASSPGGGSYNEQFF
NA	TRBD1	TRBV18	16	TRBJ1-2	TGTGCCAGCTCACCACCGGGACAGGGGATCCTCTATGGCTACACCTTC	CASSPPGQGILYGYTF
NA	NA	TRBV30	13	TRBJ1-1	TGTGCCTGGAGTAATATGGTGAACACTGAAGCTTTCTTT	CAWSNMVNTEAFF
NA	NA	TRBV5-1	12	TRBJ1-6	TGCGCCAGCAGCGCGCGGACGAAAGCCCGTCACTTT	CASSARTKARHF
once	NA	TRBV19	14	TRBJ1-5	TGTGCCAGTAACTGGGGGGCTAGCAATCAGCCCCAGCATTTT	CASNWGASNQPQHF
NA	NA	TRBV6-2/TRBV6-3	12	TRBJ1-3	TGTGCCAGCAGCGATACTCGGAGCACCATATATTTT	CASSDTRSTIYF
once	NA	TRBV1	16	TRBJ1-1	TGCACCAGCAGCCAAGCCGGAGAAAGTTCGTTGCCAGAAGCTTTCTTT	CTSSQAGESSLPEAFF
once	NA	TRBV1	16	TRBJ1-5	TGCACCAGCAGCCAAGATGGTGGTTTCCGCTTAGAGCCCCAGCATTTT	CTSSQDGGFRLEPQHF
NA	TRBD2	TRBV4-3	16	TRBJ2-1	TGCGCCAGCAGCCAAGAATGGGGCAGCGGGGGCAATGAGCAGTTCTTC	CASSQEWGSGGNEQFF
NA	NA	TRBV11-2	13	TRBJ1-1	TGTGCCAGCGGGGGGGGCCGGGGCGGTGAAGCTTTCTTT	CASGGGRGGEAFF